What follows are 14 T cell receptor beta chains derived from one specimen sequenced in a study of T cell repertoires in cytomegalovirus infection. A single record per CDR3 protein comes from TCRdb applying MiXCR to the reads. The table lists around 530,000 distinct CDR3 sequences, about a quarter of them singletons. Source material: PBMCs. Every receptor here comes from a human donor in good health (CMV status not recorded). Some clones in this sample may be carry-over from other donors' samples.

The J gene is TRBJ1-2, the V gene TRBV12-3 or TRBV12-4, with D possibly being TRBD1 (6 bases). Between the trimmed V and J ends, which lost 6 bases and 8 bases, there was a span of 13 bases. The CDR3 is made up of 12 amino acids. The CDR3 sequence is CASSSHRDGYTF. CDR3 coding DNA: TGTGCCAGCAGCAGCCACAGGGACGGCTACACCTTC.

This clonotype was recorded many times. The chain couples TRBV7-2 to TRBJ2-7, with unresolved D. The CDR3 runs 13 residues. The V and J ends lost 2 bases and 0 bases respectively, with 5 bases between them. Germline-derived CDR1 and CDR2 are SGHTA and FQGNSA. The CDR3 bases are TGTGCCAGCAGCTTAAGGCGCTCCTACGAGCAGTACGTC. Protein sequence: CASSLRRSYEQYV.

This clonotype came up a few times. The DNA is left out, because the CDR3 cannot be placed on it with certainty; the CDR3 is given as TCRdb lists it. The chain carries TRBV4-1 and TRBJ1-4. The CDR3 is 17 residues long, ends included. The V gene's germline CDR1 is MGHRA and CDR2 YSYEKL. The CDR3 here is CASSQVRAGVAAGSLFF.

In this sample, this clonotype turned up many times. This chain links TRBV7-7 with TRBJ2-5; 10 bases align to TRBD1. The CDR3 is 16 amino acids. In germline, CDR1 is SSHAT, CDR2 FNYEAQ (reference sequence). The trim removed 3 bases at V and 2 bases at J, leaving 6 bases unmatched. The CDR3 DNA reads TGTGCCAGCAGCTTGGGAGGACAGGGGGTTCAAGAGACCCAGTACTTC. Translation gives CASSLGGQGVQETQYF.

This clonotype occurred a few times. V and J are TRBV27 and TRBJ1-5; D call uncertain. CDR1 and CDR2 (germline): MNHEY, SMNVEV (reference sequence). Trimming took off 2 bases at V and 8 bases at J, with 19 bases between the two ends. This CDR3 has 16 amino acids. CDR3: CASSLRQAPGVKPQHF. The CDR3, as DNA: TGTGCCAGCAGTTTAAGGCAGGCCCCTGGGGTGAAGCCCCAGCATTTT.

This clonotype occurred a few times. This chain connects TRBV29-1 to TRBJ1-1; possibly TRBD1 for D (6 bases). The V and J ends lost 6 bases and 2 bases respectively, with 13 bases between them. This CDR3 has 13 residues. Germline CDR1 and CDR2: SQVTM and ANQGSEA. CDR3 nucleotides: TGCAGCGTCCCCGGACAGACCAACACTGAAGCTTTCTTT. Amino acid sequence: CSVPGQTNTEAFF.

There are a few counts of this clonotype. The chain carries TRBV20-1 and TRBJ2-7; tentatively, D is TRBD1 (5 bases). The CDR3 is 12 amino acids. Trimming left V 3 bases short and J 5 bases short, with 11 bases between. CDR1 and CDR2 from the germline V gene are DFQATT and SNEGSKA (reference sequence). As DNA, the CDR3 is TGCAGTGCTAGTCTCAGGGCAGACGAGCAGTACTTC. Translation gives CSASLRADEQYF.

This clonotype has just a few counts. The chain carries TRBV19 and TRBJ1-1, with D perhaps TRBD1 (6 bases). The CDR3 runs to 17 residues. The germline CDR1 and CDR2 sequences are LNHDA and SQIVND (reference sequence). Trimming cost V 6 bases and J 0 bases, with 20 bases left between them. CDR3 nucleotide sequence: TGTGCCAGTAGACTTCAAGGGGTAGGGGACATGAACACTGAAGCTTTCTTT. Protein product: CASRLQGVGDMNTEAFF.

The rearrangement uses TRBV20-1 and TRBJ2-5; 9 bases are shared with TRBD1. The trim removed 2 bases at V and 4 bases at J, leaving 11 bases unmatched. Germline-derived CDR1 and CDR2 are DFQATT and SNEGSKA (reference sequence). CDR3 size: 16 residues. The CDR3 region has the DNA TGCAGTGCTAGATCTCGCCCTTTGGACAGGGGAGAGACCCAGTACTTC. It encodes CSARSRPLDRGETQYF.

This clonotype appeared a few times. CDR3 sequence reads: CASSYVSGRTTDTQYF. The CDR3 DNA reads as TGTGCCAGCAGTTACGTTAGCGGGAGAACGACAGATACGCAGTATTTT. This chain joins TRBV6-2 or TRBV6-3 and TRBJ2-3, with 9 bases identical to TRBD2. The V gene end was trimmed by 2 bases and the J gene end by 3 bases; junction bases not matched to a gene: 6. The CDR3 is 16 residues long. Germline V lookup: CDR1 MNHEY, CDR2 SVGEGT.

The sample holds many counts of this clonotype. This CDR3 reads CASSLILIGGHYGYTF. In nucleotides, the CDR3 is TGTGCCAGCAGCTTAATACTTATAGGGGGGCATTATGGCTACACCTTC. This chain joins TRBV7-2 and TRBJ1-2; possible D gene TRBD1, 6 bases. This CDR3 comprises 16 residues. CDR1 is SGHTA, CDR2 FQGNSA, per germline. Trimming shortened V by 2 bases and J by 5 bases, and 18 bases separated the two germline ends.

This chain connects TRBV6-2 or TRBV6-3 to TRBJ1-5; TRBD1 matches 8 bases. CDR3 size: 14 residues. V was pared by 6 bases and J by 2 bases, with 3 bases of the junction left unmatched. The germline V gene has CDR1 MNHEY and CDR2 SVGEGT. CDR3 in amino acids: CASRDRDRNQPQHF. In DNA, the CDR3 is TGTGCCAGCAGGGACAGGGATCGCAATCAGCCCCAGCATTTT.

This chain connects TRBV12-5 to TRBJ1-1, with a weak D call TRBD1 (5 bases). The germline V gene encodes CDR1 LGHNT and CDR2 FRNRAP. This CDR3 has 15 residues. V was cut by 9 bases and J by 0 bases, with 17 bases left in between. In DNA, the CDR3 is TGTGCTAGCCGGGTCGTACAGGATTTGAACACTGAAGCTTTCTTT. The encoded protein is CASRVVQDLNTEAFF.

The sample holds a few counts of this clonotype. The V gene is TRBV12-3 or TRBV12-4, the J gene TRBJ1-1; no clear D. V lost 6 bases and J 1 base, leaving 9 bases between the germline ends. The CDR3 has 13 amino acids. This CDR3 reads CASRASGNTEAFF. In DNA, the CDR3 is TGTGCCAGCAGGGCTAGCGGGAACACTGAAGCTTTCTTT.